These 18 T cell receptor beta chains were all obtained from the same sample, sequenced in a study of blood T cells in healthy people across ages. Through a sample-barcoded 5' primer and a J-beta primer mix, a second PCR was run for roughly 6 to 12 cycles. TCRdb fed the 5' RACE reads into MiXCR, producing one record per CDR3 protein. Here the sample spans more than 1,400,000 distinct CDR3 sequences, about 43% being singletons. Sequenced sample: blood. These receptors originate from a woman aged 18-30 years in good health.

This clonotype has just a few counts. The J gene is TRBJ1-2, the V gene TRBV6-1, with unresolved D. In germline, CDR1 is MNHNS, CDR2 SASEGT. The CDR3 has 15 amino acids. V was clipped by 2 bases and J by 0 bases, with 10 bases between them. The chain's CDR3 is CASSESSPANYGYTF. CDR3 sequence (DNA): TGTGCCAGCAGTGAATCCAGCCCAGCTAACTATGGCTACACCTTC.

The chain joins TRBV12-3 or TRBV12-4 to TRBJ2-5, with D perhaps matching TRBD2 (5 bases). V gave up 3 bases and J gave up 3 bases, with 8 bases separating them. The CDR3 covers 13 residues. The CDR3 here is CASSFAAEETQYF. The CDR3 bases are TGTGCCAGCAGTTTTGCAGCGGAAGAGACCCAGTACTTC.

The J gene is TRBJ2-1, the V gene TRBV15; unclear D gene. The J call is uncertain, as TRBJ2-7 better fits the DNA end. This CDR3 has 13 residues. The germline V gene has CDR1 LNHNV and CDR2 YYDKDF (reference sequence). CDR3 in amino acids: CAPLELPYNEQYF. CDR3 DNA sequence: TGTGCCCCCTTGGAGCTACCCTACAATGAGCAGTACTTC.

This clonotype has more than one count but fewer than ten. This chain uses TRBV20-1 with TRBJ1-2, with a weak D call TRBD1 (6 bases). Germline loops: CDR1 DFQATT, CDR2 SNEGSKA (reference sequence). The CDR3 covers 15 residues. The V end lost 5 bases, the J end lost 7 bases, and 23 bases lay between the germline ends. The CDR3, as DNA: TGCAGTGCTCACAAGGGGGGGGTACTGTCTTCTGGCTACACCTTC. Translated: CSAHKGGVLSSGYTF.

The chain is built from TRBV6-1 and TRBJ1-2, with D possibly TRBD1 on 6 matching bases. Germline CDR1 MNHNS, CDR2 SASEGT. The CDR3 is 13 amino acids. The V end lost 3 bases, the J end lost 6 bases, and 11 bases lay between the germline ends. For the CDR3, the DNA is TGTGCCAGCAGTGATGGGCAGGGGAATGGCTACACCTTC. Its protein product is CASSDGQGNGYTF.

The CDR3 protein is CASSFNIQGRGGYTF. As DNA, the CDR3 is TGTGCCAGCAGTTTTAATATTCAGGGCCGAGGCGGCTACACCTTC. The rearrangement links TRBV12-3 or TRBV12-4 to TRBJ1-2; possibly TRBD1 for D (5 bases). The ends were cut back, 3 bases at V and 8 bases at J, with 19 bases in the middle. This CDR3 has 15 residues.

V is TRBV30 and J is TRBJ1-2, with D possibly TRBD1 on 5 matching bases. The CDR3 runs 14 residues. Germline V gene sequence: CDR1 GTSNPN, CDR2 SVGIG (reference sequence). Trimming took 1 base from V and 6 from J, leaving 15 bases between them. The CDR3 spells CAWSALGGLDGYTF. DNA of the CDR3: TGTGCCTGGAGTGCTTTGGGGGGACTCGATGGCTACACCTTC.

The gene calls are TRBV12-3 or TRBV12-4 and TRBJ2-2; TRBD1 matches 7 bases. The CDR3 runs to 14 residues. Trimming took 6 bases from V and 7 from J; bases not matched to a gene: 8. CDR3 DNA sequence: TGTGCCAGCAGGACAGGGTTCTCTGGCGGGGAGCTGTTTTTT. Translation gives CASRTGFSGGELFF.

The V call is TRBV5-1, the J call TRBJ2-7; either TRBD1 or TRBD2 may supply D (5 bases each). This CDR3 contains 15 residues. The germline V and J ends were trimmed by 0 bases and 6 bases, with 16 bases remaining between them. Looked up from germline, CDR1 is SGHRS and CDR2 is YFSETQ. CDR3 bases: TGCGCCAGCAGCTTGGAAGGGACGGGCCAGCTCGAGCAGTACTTC. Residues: CASSLEGTGQLEQYF. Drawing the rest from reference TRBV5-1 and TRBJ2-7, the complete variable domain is KAGVTQTPRYLIKTRGQQVTLSCSPISGHRSVSWYQQTPGQGLQFLFEYFSETQRNKGNFPGRFSGRQFSNSRSEMNVSTLELGDSALYLCASSLEGTGQLEQYFGPGTRLTVT.

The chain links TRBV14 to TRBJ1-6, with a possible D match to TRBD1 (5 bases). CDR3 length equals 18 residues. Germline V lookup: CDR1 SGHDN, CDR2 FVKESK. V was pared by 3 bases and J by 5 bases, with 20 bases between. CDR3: CASSHRGTRLRDNSPLHF. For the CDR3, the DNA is TGTGCCAGCAGCCATCGGGGCACGCGGCTTAGGGATAATTCACCCCTCCACTTT.

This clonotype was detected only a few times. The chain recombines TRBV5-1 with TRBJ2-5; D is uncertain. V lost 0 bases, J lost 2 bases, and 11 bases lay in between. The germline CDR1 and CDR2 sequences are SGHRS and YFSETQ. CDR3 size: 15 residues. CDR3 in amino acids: CASSLATDVQETQYF. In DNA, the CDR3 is TGCGCCAGCAGCTTGGCAACTGACGTACAAGAGACCCAGTACTTC.

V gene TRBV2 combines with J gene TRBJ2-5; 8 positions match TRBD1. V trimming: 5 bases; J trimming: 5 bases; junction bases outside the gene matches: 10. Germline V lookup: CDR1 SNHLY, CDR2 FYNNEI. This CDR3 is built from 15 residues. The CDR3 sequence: CASSFQGQGRETQYF. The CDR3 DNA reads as TGTGCCAGCAGTTTTCAAGGACAGGGTCGGGAGACCCAGTACTTC. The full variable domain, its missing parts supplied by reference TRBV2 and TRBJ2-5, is EPEVTQTPSHQVTQMGQEVILRCVPISNHLYFYWYRQILGQKVEFLVSFYNNEISEKSEIFDDQFSVERPDGSNFTLKIRSTKLEDSAMYFCASSFQGQGRETQYFGPGTRLLVL.

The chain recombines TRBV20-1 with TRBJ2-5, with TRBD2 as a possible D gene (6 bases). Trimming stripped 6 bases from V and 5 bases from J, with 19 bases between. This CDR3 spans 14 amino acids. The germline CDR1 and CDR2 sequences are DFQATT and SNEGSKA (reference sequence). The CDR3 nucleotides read TGCAGTGCCACCCCCCCGACTAGTGTGGAGACCCAGTACTTC. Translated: CSATPPTSVETQYF.

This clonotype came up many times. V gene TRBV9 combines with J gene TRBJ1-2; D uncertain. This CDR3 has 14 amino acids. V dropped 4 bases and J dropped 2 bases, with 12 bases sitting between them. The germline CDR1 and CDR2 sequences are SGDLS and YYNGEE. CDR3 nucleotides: TGTGCCAGCAGCCCCCCGGGGAGAAACTATGGCTACACCTTC. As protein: CASSPPGRNYGYTF.

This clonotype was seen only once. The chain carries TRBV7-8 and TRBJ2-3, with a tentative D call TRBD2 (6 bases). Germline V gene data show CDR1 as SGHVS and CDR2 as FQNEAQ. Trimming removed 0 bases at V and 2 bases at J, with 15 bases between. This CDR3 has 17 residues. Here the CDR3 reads CASSLAQRAYFTDTQYF. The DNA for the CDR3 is TGTGCCAGCAGCTTAGCGCAGCGGGCCTACTTCACAGATACGCAGTATTTT.

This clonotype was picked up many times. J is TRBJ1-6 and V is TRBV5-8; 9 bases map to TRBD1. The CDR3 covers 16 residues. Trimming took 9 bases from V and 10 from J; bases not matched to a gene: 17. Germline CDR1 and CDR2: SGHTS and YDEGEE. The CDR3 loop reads CATPGQGGFLWSPLHF. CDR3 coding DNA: TGTGCCACACCGGGACAGGGAGGATTTTTGTGGTCACCCCTCCACTTT. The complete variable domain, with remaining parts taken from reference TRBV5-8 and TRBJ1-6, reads EAGVTQSPTHLIKTRGQQATLRCSPISGHTSVYWYQQALGLGLQFLLWYDEGEERNRGNFPPRFSGRQFPNYSSELNVNALELEDSALYLCATPGQGGFLWSPLHFGNGTRLTVT.

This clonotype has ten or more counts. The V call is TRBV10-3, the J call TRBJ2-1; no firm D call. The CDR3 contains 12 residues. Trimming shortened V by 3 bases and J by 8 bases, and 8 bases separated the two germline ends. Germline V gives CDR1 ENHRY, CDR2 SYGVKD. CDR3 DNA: TGTGCCATCAGTGAAAGTACCGATGAGCAGTTCTTC. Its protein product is CAISESTDEQFF.

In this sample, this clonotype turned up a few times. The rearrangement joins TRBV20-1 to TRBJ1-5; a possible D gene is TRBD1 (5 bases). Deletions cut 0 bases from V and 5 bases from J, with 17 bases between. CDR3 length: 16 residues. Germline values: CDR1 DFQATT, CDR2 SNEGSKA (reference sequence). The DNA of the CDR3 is TGCAGTGCTAGAGATCCGGAAGGGGACTGGCATCAGCCCCAGCATTTT. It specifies CSARDPEGDWHQPQHF.